These 8 T cell receptor beta chains came from one sample sequenced in a study of regulatory T cells in long-lasting Graves disease. With iRepertoire HTBI primers and Arm-PCR of CDR3 regions, TCR beta libraries were built. Each CDR3 protein gets one entry after TCRdb re-called the multiplex PCR reads with MiXCR. The table lists 500,000 or so distinct CDR3 sequences, roughly 15% of them singletons. As for time point: newly diagnosed GD, antithyroid drugs for less than 3 months. PBMC RNA was the source of the TCR library. The same sample was also used in a study of T cells in Graves' hyperthyroidism and ophthalmopathy.

The sample here was peripheral blood mononuclear cells (PBMCs), taken at new diagnosis, from a patient treated with antithyroid drugs. These TCRs come from a woman in her fifties or sixties with Graves disease.

This clonotype showed up many times. This chain links TRBV12-3 or TRBV12-4 with TRBJ1-5, with D possibly matching TRBD1 (5 bases). This CDR3 is built from 13 residues. V lost 9 bases and J lost 1, with 10 bases in between. CDR3 nucleotide sequence: TGTGCCAGTAGGTGGGACAGCAATCAGCCCCAGCATTTT. It specifies CASRWDSNQPQHF.

This clonotype was detected ten times or more. This rearrangement joins TRBV11-2 to TRBJ2-4; D possibly corresponds to TRBD2 (5 bases). Trimming took 5 bases from V and 2 from J, leaving 19 bases between them. CDR1 is SGHAT, CDR2 FQNNGV, per germline. This CDR3 contains 17 residues. The CDR3, as DNA: TGTGCCAGCAGCCCCCAGGTTCGGAGGTTTCCCAAAAACATTCAGTACTTC. It codes for CASSPQVRRFPKNIQYF.

This clonotype was seen many times. The chain combines TRBV6-1 with TRBJ1-6; D is perhaps TRBD1 (5 bases). V gave up 2 bases and J gave up 7 bases, with 9 bases separating them. CDR3 length: 14 residues. Germline V CDR1 and CDR2: MNHNS, SASEGT. CDR3 loop: CASSETTVNSPLHF. In nucleotides, the CDR3 is TGTGCCAGCAGTGAAACGACAGTAAATTCACCCCTCCACTTT.

With respect to this clonotype: A much larger clone differs by one base, so this may be a read error. J is TRBJ2-7 and V is TRBV10-3, with D possibly being TRBD2 (6 bases). CDR1 and CDR2 from the germline V gene are ENHRY and SYGVKD. This CDR3 spans 14 amino acids. CDR3: CAISIGAGSYGQYF. The DNA for the CDR3 is TGTGCCATCAGTATTGGGGCGGGGTCCTACGGGCAGTACTTC.

A few counts support this clonotype. The chain has TRBV7-9 and TRBJ2-2; D is unclear. Looked up from germline, CDR1 is SEHNR and CDR2 is FQNEAQ (reference sequence). Trimming pared 5 bases from V and 5 bases from J, leaving 18 bases between. The CDR3 loop spans 16 amino acids. CDR3 loop: CASSRLMGIQTGELFF. The CDR3 DNA reads as TGTGCCAGCAGCAGACTGATGGGGATCCAAACCGGGGAGCTGTTTTTT.

This clonotype came up a few times. The chain employs TRBV7-9 and TRBJ2-1; TRBD2 might be the D (6 bases). V shed 10 bases and J shed 8 bases, with 27 bases lying between them. The germline V gene encodes CDR1 SEHNR and CDR2 FQNEAQ (reference sequence). CDR3 length equals 16 residues. CDR3 residues: CATKPRVASVSHEQFF. In DNA, the CDR3 is TGTGCCACTAAACCCCGCGTTGCTAGCGTCTCCCATGAGCAGTTCTTC.

This clonotype occurred many times. The chain links TRBV7-9 to TRBJ2-1; no reliable D call. Germline CDR1 SEHNR, CDR2 FQNEAQ (reference sequence). Trimming pared 5 bases from V and 0 bases from J, leaving 11 bases between. There are 15 residues in the CDR3. For the CDR3, the DNA is TGTGCCAGCAGCCTAGAGCATTCCTCCTACAATGAGCAGTTCTTC. Translating it yields CASSLEHSSYNEQFF.

This clonotype was counted a few times. The CDR3 here is CASFPGGGTDTQYF. The CDR3 nucleotides are TGTGCCAGTTTCCCGGGCGGGGGAACAGATACGCAGTATTTT. The V and J genes are TRBV28 and TRBJ2-3; TRBD2 matches 7 bases. J gave up 3 bases and V 9 bases, and 9 bases lay outside the gene matches. CDR1 is MDHEN and CDR2 is SYDVKM in the germline V gene. CDR3 length: 14 residues. The variable domain in full, with the rest retrieved from reference TRBV28 and TRBJ2-3, is DVKVTQSSRYLVKRTGEKVFLECVQDMDHENMFWYRQDPGLGLRLIYFSYDVKMKEKGDIPEGYSVSREKKERFSLILESASTNQTSMYLCASFPGGGTDTQYFGPGTRLTVL.